A single sample is the source of the 11 T cell receptor beta chains below, sequenced in a study of cytomegalovirus exposure and HLA in healthy donors. Primers included in the PCR were 60 Vbeta and 13 Jbeta primers. This table comes from immunoSEQ multiplex PCR, and its TCRdb copy is limited to in-frame clones, with some not included. The table has approximately 150,000 clones, 75% to 90% seen once; the top ten hold roughly 2.9%. Sequences were obtained from PBMCs. Receptor source: a woman aged 25 to 39 in good health and CMV-seronegative.

The rearrangement uses TRBV27 and TRBJ2-5; 7 positions match TRBD2. The last part of the DNA fits TRBJ2-7 better; the J call may be wrong. This CDR3 region has 16 residues. Per germline, CDR1 MNHEY and CDR2 SMNVEV (reference sequence). In nucleotides, the CDR3 is TGTGCCAGCAGTCGAAACTCCGGGACGCGGGGGTACGAGCAGTACTTC. Residues: CASSRNSGTRGYEQYF.

This rearrangement joins TRBV4-2 to TRBJ2-2; the match to TRBD2 covers 8 bases. Germline CDR1 is LGHNA and CDR2 is YNFKEQ. The CDR3 extends over 18 amino acids. Trimming took 1 base from V and 0 from J; bases not matched to a gene: 7. CDR3 sequence: CASSQGTAGVANTGELFF. The CDR3, as DNA: TGTGCCAGCAGCCAAGGAACAGCGGGGGTCGCGAACACCGGGGAGCTGTTTTTT.

This clone was observed a handful of times. V is TRBV6-1 and J is TRBJ2-5; TRBD2 might be the D (5 bases). Germline loops: CDR1 MNHNS, CDR2 SASEGT. V lost 7 bases to trimming and J lost 8 bases, with 17 bases between them. The CDR3 has 13 residues. The CDR3 DNA follows: TGTGCCAGCATGGAGGTTAGGGTTGGAACCCAGTACTTC. Its protein is CASMEVRVGTQYF.

In this sample, this clone turned up a few times. The CDR3 is CASSQEGGGSGANVLTF. The CDR3 DNA is TGTGCCAGCAGCCAAGAAGGGGGGGGCTCTGGGGCCAACGTCCTGACTTTC. The V and J genes are TRBV4-2 and TRBJ2-6; the D gene is possibly TRBD2 (7 bases). Looked up from germline, CDR1 is LGHNA and CDR2 is YNFKEQ. Trimming removed 0 bases at V and 0 bases at J, with 9 bases between. The CDR3 covers 17 residues.

This chain links TRBV5-1 with TRBJ1-4; D perhaps matches TRBD1 (5 bases). The CDR3 loop spans 15 amino acids. Deletions cut 0 bases from V and 5 bases from J, with 11 bases between. CDR1 SGHRS and CDR2 YFSETQ come from the germline V gene. The CDR3 DNA is TGCGCCAGCAGCTTGGCCGCGGGACTGAATGAAAAACTGTTTTTT. It specifies CASSLAAGLNEKLFF.

This clone showed up just once. This sequence joins TRBV6-6 and TRBJ1-1, with D maybe TRBD1 (5 bases). Germline CDR1 and CDR2: MNHNY and SVGAGI (reference sequence). V gave up 0 bases and J gave up 3 bases, with 14 bases separating them. This CDR3 region has 16 residues. The CDR3 protein is CASSYSPSPGYTEAFF. The CDR3 DNA reads as TGTGCCAGCAGTTACTCTCCCTCTCCAGGGTACACTGAAGCTTTCTTT.

The chain recombines TRBV7-2 with TRBJ2-5; a weak D match, TRBD2 (6 bases). V lost 2 bases to trimming and J lost 3 bases, with 13 bases between them. This CDR3 has 15 amino acids. The germline CDR1 and CDR2 sequences are SGHTA and FQGNSA. The CDR3 DNA follows: TGTGCCAGCAGCTTAAATAGAGTAGCGGAAGAGACCCAGTACTTC. Translating it yields CASSLNRVAEETQYF.

This clone was recorded once. The chain employs TRBV25-1 and TRBJ1-6; TRBD1 might be the D (6 bases). V lost 8 bases and J lost 2, with 10 bases in between. The CDR3 loop spans 14 amino acids. Germline CDR1 is MGHDK and CDR2 is SYGVNS. In nucleotides, the CDR3 is TGTGCCAGCTCCCCAGGGGCCTATAATTCACCCCTCCACTTT. This translates into CASSPGAYNSPLHF.

A few counts support this clone. The genes are TRBV2 and TRBJ1-1; TRBD1 is a possible D gene (6 bases). The CDR3 extends over 14 amino acids. Germline-derived CDR1 and CDR2 are SNHLY and FYNNEI. Trimming cost V 7 bases and J 4 bases, with 16 bases left between them. DNA of the CDR3: TGTGCCAGCAATCCTTTCCTAGGGGGCACTGAAGCTTTCTTT. It codes for CASNPFLGGTEAFF.

The rearrangement uses TRBV19 and TRBJ1-5; maybe TRBD1 (6 bases). The CDR3 is 15 amino acids. Germline CDR1 and CDR2: LNHDA and SQIVND (reference sequence). V lost 3 bases and J lost 4, with 13 bases in between. The DNA of the CDR3 is TGTGCCAGTAGTATCCCAGGGGCCGGGAATCAGCCCCAGCATTTT. Translated: CASSIPGAGNQPQHF.

The V and J genes are TRBV9 and TRBJ2-7, with 11 bases that match TRBD2. After removal of 3 bases from V and 5 bases from J, the junction contained 4 bases not matched to a gene. The CDR3 extends over 14 amino acids. In germline, CDR1 is SGDLS, CDR2 YYNGEE. The CDR3 sequence: CASSARGLADEQYF. The DNA of the CDR3 is TGTGCCAGCAGCGCTAGGGGACTAGCGGACGAGCAGTACTTC.